This T cell receptor beta chain was captured by sequencing in a study of T cells in Graves' hyperthyroidism and ophthalmopathy. This clonotype showed up many times. The source material, RNA transcripts, was used to amplify TCR beta CDR3 regions. Carried out on the TCR CDR3, a first-round RT-PCR used the HTBI primer set. TCRdb analysed the multiplex PCR reads with MiXCR anew, one entry per CDR3 protein. The repertoire includes approximately 320,000 distinct CDR3 sequences, 15% to 20% of them detected once, and around 35% sits in the top ten. The CDR3 is 17 residues long. Trimming pared 6 bases from V and 4 bases from J, leaving 24 bases between. Germline CDR1 reads MNHEY; CDR2 reads SMNVEV (reference sequence).

Sequencing was performed on blood. The chain employs TRBV27 and TRBJ1-1; D is unclear. This TCR derives from a man aged 25-45 years with Graves' hyperthyroidism. CDR3 bases: TGTGCCAGCAGCCGTAGGGCGTCAGGTGAATATGGCACTGAAGCTTTCTTT. As protein: CASSRRASGEYGTEAFF.